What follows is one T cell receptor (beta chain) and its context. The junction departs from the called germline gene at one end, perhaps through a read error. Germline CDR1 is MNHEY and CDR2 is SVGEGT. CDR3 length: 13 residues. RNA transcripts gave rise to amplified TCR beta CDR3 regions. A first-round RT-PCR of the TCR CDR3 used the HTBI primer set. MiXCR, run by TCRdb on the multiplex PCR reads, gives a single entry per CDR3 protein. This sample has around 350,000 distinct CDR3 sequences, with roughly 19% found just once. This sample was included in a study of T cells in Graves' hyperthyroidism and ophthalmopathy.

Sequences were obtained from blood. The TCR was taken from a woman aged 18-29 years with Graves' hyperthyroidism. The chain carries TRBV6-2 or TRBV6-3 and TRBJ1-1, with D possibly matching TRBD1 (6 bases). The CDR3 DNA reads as TGTGCCAGCAGTAAGGTCAGGGACACTGATGCTTTCTTT. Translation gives CASSKVRDTDAFF.